The source of this T cell receptor beta chain is a study of post-analysis software for immune sequencing data. Study findings and constraints: In patients, TRBV5-6, TRBV5-1 and TRBV20-1 belonged to several TRBV segments found more frequently than in controls.

Germline CDR1 reads SEHNR; CDR2 reads FQNEAQ (reference sequence). CDR3 length equals 16 residues. V gave up 6 bases and J gave up 1 base; unmatched junction bases: 6. Regarding this clonotype: What it recognizes is unknown.

Unique molecular identifiers had been added to the TCR beta cDNA libraries. Roughly 500,000 cDNA molecules were recovered from an input of about 0.9 to 10 million T cells. Via MiXCR, TCRdb re-called the PCR reads, giving one row per CDR3 protein. The profile shows 350,000 to 450,000 distinct CDR3 sequences, approximately 33% of them singletons. Sequencing was performed on blood. This sequence joins TRBV7-9 and TRBJ2-4; 10 nucleotides line up with TRBD2. The clonotype originates from a girl aged 5 to 17 with multiple sclerosis. DNA of the CDR3: TGTGCCAGCAGTCCTAGCGGGGGCTTCGCCAAAAACATTCAGTACTTC. Its translation is CASSPSGGFAKNIQYF.